The T cell receptor beta chain under discussion was sequenced for a study of shared clonotypes between healthy human individuals. Regarding the study as a whole: Clonotype sharing across donors was expected to vary with sequencing depth. On the whole, naive subsets had larger estimated richness than memory subsets had. When compared with the clonotypes that were shared by all four sorted-subset donors, the non-shared clonotypes turned out to have lower generation probabilities.

A word on this clone: The target antigen is unknown.

Repertoires were generated with immunoSEQ multiplex PCR, while TCRdb's copy carries only in-frame clones and drops some. The sample has about 1.1 million clones; around three quarters are singletons. Germline loops: CDR1 GTSNPN, CDR2 SVGIG (reference sequence). This CDR3 region has 13 residues. V lost 2 bases and J lost 5, with 9 bases in between. The sample comprised memory CD4+ T cells from PBMCs. Subset denoted: CD45RA-negative fraction. This chain joins TRBV30 and TRBJ2-2; tentative D call: TRBD2 (5 bases). This clonotype originated in a man in his late teens or twenties in good health. Some clones in this sample may be carry-over from other donors' samples. CDR3 bases: TGTGCCTGGAGTTTATCGGGAACCGGGGAGCTGTTTTTT. Translated: CAWSLSGTGELFF.